This T cell receptor beta chain was sequenced during a study of blood T cell repertoires in COVID-19. Libraries were prepared by immunoSEQ multiplex PCR; TCRdb keeps only in-frame clonotypes and omits some of them. The sample records 270,000 or so clones, 65% to 90% being singletons. The CDR3 totals 13 residues. Germline V lookup: CDR1 KGHSH, CDR2 LQKENI. V dropped 6 bases and J dropped 1 base, with 10 bases sitting between them. The chain joins TRBV18 to TRBJ2-7, with a tentative D call TRBD1 (6 bases). Sequencing was performed on peripheral blood. The TCR originated in a human donor in a cohort sampled during active COVID-19. CDR3 loop: CASSHDRSYEQYF. The CDR3, as DNA: TGTGCCAGCTCCCACGACAGGTCCTACGAGCAGTACTTC.